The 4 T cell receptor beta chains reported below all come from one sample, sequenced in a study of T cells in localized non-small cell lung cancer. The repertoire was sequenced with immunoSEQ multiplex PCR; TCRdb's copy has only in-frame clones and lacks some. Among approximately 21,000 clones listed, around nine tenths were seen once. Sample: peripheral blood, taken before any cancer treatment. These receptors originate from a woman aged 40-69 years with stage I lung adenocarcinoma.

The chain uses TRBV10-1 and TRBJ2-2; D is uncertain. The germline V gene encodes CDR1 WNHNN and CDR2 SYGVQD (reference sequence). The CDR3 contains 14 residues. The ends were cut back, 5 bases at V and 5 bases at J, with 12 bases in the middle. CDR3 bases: TGCGCCAGCAGTAGGACCACCGGAACCGGGGAGCTGTTTTTT. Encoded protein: CASSRTTGTGELFF.

The CDR3 loop reads CASSPRDIYNEQFF. The CDR3 nucleotides read TGTGCCAGCAGCCCCCGGGACATTTACAATGAGCAGTTCTTC. The J gene is TRBJ2-1, the V gene TRBV28, with a possible D match to TRBD1 (6 bases). Trimming left V 6 bases short and J 4 bases short, with 13 bases between. The CDR3 covers 14 residues. Germline values: CDR1 MDHEN, CDR2 SYDVKM.

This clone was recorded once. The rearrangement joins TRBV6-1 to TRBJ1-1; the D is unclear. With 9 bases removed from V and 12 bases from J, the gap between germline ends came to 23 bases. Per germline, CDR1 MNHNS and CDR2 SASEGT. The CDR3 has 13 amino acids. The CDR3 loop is CASEHPGLVRSFF. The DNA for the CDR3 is TGTGCCAGTGAACACCCCGGGTTAGTGAGGTCTTTCTTT.

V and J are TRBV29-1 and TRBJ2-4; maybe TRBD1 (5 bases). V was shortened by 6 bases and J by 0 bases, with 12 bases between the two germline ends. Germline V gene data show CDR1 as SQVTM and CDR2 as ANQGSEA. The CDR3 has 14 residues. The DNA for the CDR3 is TGCAGCGTATTGAAGGGGCTAGCCAAAAACATTCAGTACTTC. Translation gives CSVLKGLAKNIQYF.